This TCR beta chain originates from a study of blood T cell repertoires in COVID-19. This CDR3 has 14 residues. Trimming left V 1 base short and J 3 bases short, with 10 bases between. Germline CDR1 is SNHLY and CDR2 is FYNNEI. Using immunoSEQ multiplex PCR, the repertoire was profiled, and TCRdb retains in-frame clones only, with some absent. Of about 46,000 clones listed, roughly 85% are singletons. This clone was counted a single time. The sequenced sample consisted of peripheral blood. This clonotype was sampled from a human donor in a cohort sampled during active COVID-19. The donor label of this sample is uncertain. The V and J genes are TRBV2 and TRBJ2-7; maybe TRBD2 (6 bases). CDR3 sequence reads: CASSEGDWVYEQYF. The DNA of the CDR3 is TGTGCCAGCAGTGAAGGGGACTGGGTCTACGAGCAGTACTTC. Looking up the rest from reference TRBV2 and TRBJ2-7 gives the full variable domain: EPEVTQTPSHQVTQMGQEVILRCVPISNHLYFYWYRQILGQKVEFLVSFYNNEISEKSEIFDDQFSVERPDGSNFTLKIRSTKLEDSAMYFCASSEGDWVYEQYFGPGTRLTVT.